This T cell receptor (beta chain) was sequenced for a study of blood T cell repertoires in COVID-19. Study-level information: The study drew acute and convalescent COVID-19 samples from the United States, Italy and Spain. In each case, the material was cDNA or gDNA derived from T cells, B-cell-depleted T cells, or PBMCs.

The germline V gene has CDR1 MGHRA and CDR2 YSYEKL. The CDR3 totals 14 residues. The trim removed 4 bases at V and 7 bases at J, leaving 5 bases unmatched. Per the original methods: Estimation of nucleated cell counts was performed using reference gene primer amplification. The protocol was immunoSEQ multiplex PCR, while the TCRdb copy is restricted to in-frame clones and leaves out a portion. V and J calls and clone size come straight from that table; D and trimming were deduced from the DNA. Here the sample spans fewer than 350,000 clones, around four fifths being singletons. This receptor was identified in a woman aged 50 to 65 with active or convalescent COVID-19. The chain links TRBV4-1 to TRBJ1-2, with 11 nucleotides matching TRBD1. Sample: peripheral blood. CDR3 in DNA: TGCGCCAGCAGCCCCCCCGGGACAGGGGGTGGCTACACCTTC. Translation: CASSPPGTGGGYTF.